The 15 T cell receptor beta chains reported below all come from one sample, sequenced in a study of somatic mutations in cytotoxic T cells in rheumatoid arthritis. Profiling relied on immunoSEQ multiplex PCR, and the TCRdb table lists in-frame clones only, not all of them. The data show about 11,000 clones, with approximately 84% seen just once and roughly 9% held by the top ten. The sample taken for sequencing was CD8+ T cells sorted from blood. These receptors were obtained from a woman aged 60 to 75 with rheumatoid arthritis.

The gene calls are TRBV13 and TRBJ1-2, with D possibly being TRBD1 (5 bases). Germline V gene data show CDR1 as PRHDT and CDR2 as FYEKMQ (reference sequence). There are 14 residues in the CDR3. V lost 5 bases to trimming and J lost 4 bases, with 14 bases between them. The CDR3 reads CASSPGPDVYGYTF. The CDR3, as DNA: TGTGCCAGCAGCCCAGGGCCGGACGTCTATGGCTACACCTTC.

The V call is TRBV27, the J call TRBJ2-1; 12 bases align to TRBD2. The CDR3 spans 17 residues. Germline V gene data show CDR1 as MNHEY and CDR2 as SMNVEV (reference sequence). The trim removed 5 bases at V and 3 bases at J, leaving 8 bases unmatched. As DNA, the CDR3 is TGTGCCAGCAGTCCGTTGGGACTAGCGGGTCTCTACAATGAGCAGTTCTTC. The encoded protein is CASSPLGLAGLYNEQFF.

The rearrangement uses TRBV6-1 and TRBJ1-2; D is unresolved. The CDR3 runs to 14 residues. Germline loops: CDR1 MNHNS, CDR2 SASEGT. Trimming left V 7 bases short and J 0 bases short, with 12 bases between. CDR3 coding DNA: TGTGCCAGCACCCCGGTTGACTCTAACTATGGCTACACCTTC. It specifies CASTPVDSNYGYTF.

V usage is TRBV27 and J usage is TRBJ1-1; D gene unclear. The CDR3 runs to 13 residues. Per the germline V gene, CDR1 is MNHEY and CDR2 is SMNVEV (reference sequence). Trimming stripped 3 bases from V and 0 bases from J, with 5 bases between. The CDR3 region has the DNA TGTGCCAGCAGTTTTTCCGTGAACACTGAAGCTTTCTTT. It translates to CASSFSVNTEAFF.

The V call is TRBV5-1, the J call TRBJ1-1; 9 bases map to TRBD1. CDR1 is SGHRS, CDR2 YFSETQ, per germline. The CDR3 runs 16 residues. V trimming: 0 bases; J trimming: 1 base; junction bases outside the gene matches: 4. The CDR3 DNA reads TGCGCCAGCAGCTTGGCGGGACAGGGTGGGAACACTGAAGCTTTCTTT. It yields the protein CASSLAGQGGNTEAFF. The variable domain in full, with the rest retrieved from reference TRBV5-1 and TRBJ1-1, is KAGVTQTPRYLIKTRGQQVTLSCSPISGHRSVSWYQQTPGQGLQFLFEYFSETQRNKGNFPGRFSGRQFSNSRSEMNVSTLELGDSALYLCASSLAGQGGNTEAFFGQGTRLTVV.

DNA of the CDR3: TGTGCCAGCAGTTTGAGCTCTTCCAATGAGCAGTTCTTC. It is translated as CASSLSSSNEQFF. The genes are TRBV27 and TRBJ2-1; D gene uncertain. The CDR3 contains 13 residues. Germline values: CDR1 MNHEY, CDR2 SMNVEV (reference sequence). Trimming shortened V by 3 bases and J by 6 bases, and 9 bases separated the two germline ends.

The genes are TRBV7-6 and TRBJ2-1; D perhaps matches TRBD2 (7 bases). Germline values: CDR1 SGHVS, CDR2 FNYEAQ. The CDR3 loop spans 16 amino acids. V was trimmed by 1 base and J by 6 bases, leaving 16 bases between them. The CDR3 coding sequence is TGTGCCAGCAGCTTAGATCGGGGGGCCTTGAGCAATGAGCAGTTCTTC. Translation gives CASSLDRGALSNEQFF.

The chain recombines TRBV14 with TRBJ1-6; perhaps TRBD1 as D (5 bases). Trimming left V 0 bases short and J 7 bases short, with 10 bases between. The CDR3 length is 15 residues. Germline V gives CDR1 SGHDN, CDR2 FVKESK. The CDR3 here is CASSQEAGINSPLHF. CDR3 nucleotides: TGTGCCAGCAGCCAAGAGGCAGGGATAAATTCACCCCTCCACTTT.

The chain combines TRBV29-1 with TRBJ2-2, with TRBD1 matching 7 bases. J was trimmed by 6 bases and V by 5 bases; bases with no gene match: 12. Per the germline V gene, CDR1 is SQVTM and CDR2 is ANQGSEA. The CDR3 extends over 15 amino acids. CDR3 coding DNA: TGCAGCGTTTTTGGTCCGACAGGGTACGCCGGGGAGCTGTTTTTT. It is translated as CSVFGPTGYAGELFF.

For this clone: The germline gene is not matched at one end of the junction; a read error may be the cause. This CDR3 is CATSRWGLTEQYF. Here the CDR3 DNA reads TGTGCCACCAGTAGGTGGGGACTGACCGAGCAGTACTTC. The chain employs TRBV28 and TRBJ2-7, with D maybe TRBD2 (6 bases). Germline V gene sequence: CDR1 MDHEN, CDR2 SYDVKM. This CDR3 comprises 13 residues.

The V gene is TRBV5-6, the J gene TRBJ1-5; 7 bases agree with TRBD1. The CDR3 loop spans 16 amino acids. CDR1 and CDR2 (germline): SGHDT, YYEEEE. The ends lost 4 bases at V and 5 bases at J; junction bases unmatched: 12. The CDR3 DNA follows: TGTGCCAGCAGCCTCTGGACAGGCCGTTTCTATCAGCCCCAGCATTTT. It is translated as CASSLWTGRFYQPQHF.

The rearrangement links TRBV19 to TRBJ1-5; TRBD1 might be the D (6 bases). The length of the CDR3 is 14 residues. V lost 3 bases to trimming and J lost 5 bases, with 11 bases between them. CDR1 LNHDA and CDR2 SQIVND come from the germline V gene (reference sequence). Here the CDR3 reads CASSIVTGYQPQHF. The CDR3 nucleotides are TGTGCCAGTAGTATCGTGACAGGTTATCAGCCCCAGCATTTT.

The gene calls are TRBV27 and TRBJ2-1; possible D gene TRBD2, 5 bases. The CDR3 totals 13 residues. With 3 bases removed from V and 4 bases from J, the gap between germline ends came to 7 bases. Germline V gene lookup returns CDR1 MNHEY and CDR2 SMNVEV (reference sequence). The CDR3 region is CASSFGLYNEQFF. CDR3 DNA: TGTGCCAGCAGTTTCGGACTTTACAATGAGCAGTTCTTC.

This clone was detected a few times. The rearrangement joins TRBV15 to TRBJ1-4; 8 bases match TRBD1. Losses at the gene ends were 1 base for V and 6 bases for J; bases not matched to a gene: 4. Germline V gene sequence: CDR1 LNHNV, CDR2 YYDKDF (reference sequence). The length of the CDR3 is 15 residues. The CDR3 sequence is CATSRGPGQDEKLFF. CDR3 nucleotides: TGTGCCACCAGCAGAGGACCGGGACAGGATGAAAAACTGTTTTTT. Full variable domain (missing parts from reference TRBV15 and TRBJ1-4): DAMVIQNPRYQVTQFGKPVTLSCSQTLNHNVMYWYQQKSSQAPKLLFHYYDKDFNNEADTPDNFQSRRPNTSFCFLDIRSPGLGDTAMYLCATSRGPGQDEKLFFGSGTQLSVL.

The chain employs TRBV19 and TRBJ2-5; 8 bases map to TRBD1. The J segment lost 1 base and the V segment lost 2 bases, leaving 6 bases of the junction unmatched. The CDR3 sequence is 16 residues long. Germline CDR1 LNHDA, CDR2 SQIVND (reference sequence). CDR3 amino acids: CASSIRQGIIQETQYF. In DNA, the CDR3 is TGTGCCAGTAGTATAAGACAGGGGATCATCCAAGAGACCCAGTACTTC. The full variable domain, rest sourced from reference TRBV19 and TRBJ2-5, is DGGITQSPKYLFRKEGQNVTLSCEQNLNHDAMYWYRQDPGQGLRLIYYSQIVNDFQKGDIAEGYSVSREKKESFPLTVTSAQKNPTAFYLCASSIRQGIIQETQYFGPGTRLLVL.